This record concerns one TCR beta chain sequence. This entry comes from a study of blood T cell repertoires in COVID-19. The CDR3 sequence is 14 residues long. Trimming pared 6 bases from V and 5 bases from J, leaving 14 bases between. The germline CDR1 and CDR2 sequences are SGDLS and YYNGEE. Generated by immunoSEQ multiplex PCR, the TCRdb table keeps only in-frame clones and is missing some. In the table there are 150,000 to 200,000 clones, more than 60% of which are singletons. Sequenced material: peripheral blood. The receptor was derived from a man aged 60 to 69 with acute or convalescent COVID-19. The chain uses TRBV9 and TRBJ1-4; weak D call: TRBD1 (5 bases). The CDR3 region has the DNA TGTGCCAGCACCGGCCGGGCAGGGAATGAAAAACTGTTTTTT. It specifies CASTGRAGNEKLFF.